This T cell receptor (beta chain) is drawn from a study of blood T cell repertoires in COVID-19 (dated by TCRdb to 2020 to 2021). Notes on the research overall: Samples covering the acute and convalescent phases of COVID-19 were provided by collaborators in the United States, Italy and Spain. The material from the prospective study consisted of cDNA or gDNA derived from T cells, B-cell-depleted T cells, or PBMCs. Subjects who had been exposed to COVID-19, were actively infected with it, or had recovered from it provided the deeply sampled blood TCRbeta repertoires that made up the dataset. The repertoires were released in a freely available public database intended as a resource for research on the immune response to SARS-CoV-2. Samples were obtained from the ongoing ImmuneRACE study (first 160 participants) and from some 1,300 subjects provided by 6 global collaborators. Sample metadata almost always included a de-identified subject ID, COVID-19 status, age in years and sex. Where available, HLA class I and class II types were obtained from metadata supplied by the sample provider rather than from assay-based typing. Overall study outcomes, separate from this receptor: Clinical and demographic metadata were provided uncurated, with the amount varying by source and participant.

Collaborating institutions collected whole blood in K2EDTA tubes following their own protocols. For TCRbeta analysis, collaborators shipped samples in one of three forms: frozen whole blood, isolated PBMCs, or DNA extracted from either of those sample types. The germline V gene supplies CDR1 LGHNA and CDR2 YNFKEQ. There are 14 amino acids in the CDR3, from cysteine to phenylalanine inclusive. Only CDR3 DNA remains: 42 bases, in frame from the first base. V is cut by 1 base and J by 4 bases, and the space between the germline ends is 10 bases. In regard to this clone: Its target antigen remains unknown. No per-base quality is available; no much larger clone lies one base away.

TCRbeta CDR3 regions were amplified from genomic DNA by means of the immunoSEQ Assay, a bias-controlled multiplex PCR. Per the original workflow: The number of nucleated cells in each sample was estimated by amplification of reference gene primers within the assay. To quantify the absolute abundance of each unique TCRbeta CDR3 rearrangement, sequence reads were collapsed and filtered. For each sample, productive Simpson clonality was calculated as the square root of Simpson's diversity index over productive rearrangements. TCRdb mirrors the immuneACCESS table, restricted to in-frame sequences. Some clones are absent from its copies; in checked studies, under half trace to an unresolved V gene, and the reason for the others is unknown. The D gene and trimming were derived from the DNA, and the V and J assignments and clone size from that table. This sample has 65,000 to 90,000 clones in its table, and approximately 83% of those were observed once. The ten top clones hold around 4% of the sample.

The receptor was derived from a woman in her sixties with acute or convalescent COVID-19. This chain joins TRBV4-2 to TRBJ1-1, with the D gene too uncertain to name. The sequencing input was peripheral blood. The CDR3 in this case is CASSQGAIGTEAFF. The nucleotides read TGTGCCAGCAGCCAAGGGGCAATTGGCACTGAAGCTTTCTTT.